This T cell receptor (beta chain) is drawn from a study of a mutant IDH1 vaccine in newly diagnosed glioma listed by TCRdb under 2021. For the wider study: Across visits V03 through V10, patients got a total of eight vaccinations, given in weeks 1, 3, 5, 7, 11, 15, 19 and 23. In the chemotherapy-containing groups, vaccination started alongside temozolomide cycles, whereas in patients who had radiotherapy alone it started 4-6 weeks after radiotherapy. Of the roughly 34 treated patients, approximately 62% were male and approximately 40% were female, and the mean age was around 40 years. Prior to enrollment, patients had been given standard therapy consisting of radiotherapy alone, temozolomide alone, or radiochemotherapy with temozolomide, with the combination given to most patients. Peripheral blood samples were drawn at six visits, namely V03 (baseline), V05, V07, V10, V12 and V13. For exploratory analyses, longitudinal TCRB deep sequencing was carried out in about 26 treated patients wherever samples were available.

Turning to this clone: Its antigen has not been determined. The sample holds no much larger clone one base away, and base qualities are not on file.

General findings and caveats noted by the study authors: Pseudoprogression appeared unrelated to alterations in the top peripheral T cell clonotypes detected by TCRB sequencing. Selection of PBMC samples for TCRB deep sequencing was based on availability. According to the authors, sample limitations meant that analyses of patient blood samples could not be reproduced. Vaccine-induced immune responses across multiple MHC alleles were detected in approximately 93% of patients.

Measured from the cysteine to the phenylalanine, the CDR3 is 13 residues long. Here the CDR3 DNA is all that survives: 39 bases in frame from base 1. The germline V gene yields SGDLS for CDR1 and YYNGEE for CDR2. Relative to germline, V is missing 4 bases and J is missing 3 bases, with 2 bases of the junction outside any gene match. Library preparation was by the immunoSEQ multiplex PCR assay. The hsTCRB Kit was used according to the manufacturer's protocol to amplify rearranged TCR beta chain sequences. TCRB libraries were sequenced on an Illumina MiSeq. In the original analysis: The kit vendor's proprietary platform handled demultiplexing, trimming and gene mapping. Sourced from immuneACCESS, this table was stored by TCRdb with only in-frame sequences that have V and J called. A share of the clones is absent; for the studies checked, an unresolved V gene accounts for under half, and the remainder has no known explanation. The DNA was the basis for D and trimming; V, J and clone size are from that table. In all, the sample holds around 58,000 clones, and 80% to 85% of those were seen once. The leading ten clones occupy about 3.2% of the sample.

According to the study, the label for this sample's time point signals: week 5, during vaccination. A 20-mer mutant IDH1 peptide at 300 micrograms in Montanide made up each vaccine dose, which was injected subcutaneously together with topical imiquimod. The donors had newly diagnosed IDH1-mutant astrocytomas of WHO grade 3 or 4 that showed loss of nuclear ATRX. The samples were drawn from NOA16, a multicentre, single-arm, open-label phase I trial in Germany that tested a mutant IDH1 peptide vaccine in humans for the first time. The DNeasy Blood and Tissue Kit was used to extract genomic DNA from EDTA blood for TCRB sequencing.

Source: PBMCs, taken from a glioma patient whose treatment included an IDH1 peptide vaccine. In this chain, TRBV9 is recombined with TRBJ1-2, and TRBD1 matches 8 of the central bases. The sequence was collected from a young man with glioma. The DNA sequence is as follows: TGTGCCAGCAGCAGACAGGGGTACTATGGCTACACCTTC. Its protein product is CASSRQGYYGYTF.